Sequencing of this T cell receptor beta chain was carried out in a study of OX40 agonist ivuxolimab in advanced cancers. Study information: Patients' therapy was ivuxolimab, an antibody that acts as an agonist of OX40 (CD134). Participants could have had prior anti-PD-1, anti-PD-L1 or anti-CTLA-4 therapy, and around 40% had some. Partial response was recorded in three patients: one hepatocellular carcinoma and two cutaneous melanoma cases.

The CDR3 is 15 residues long. The protocol was immunoSEQ multiplex PCR, while the TCRdb copy is restricted to in-frame clones and leaves out a portion. The table has about 64,000 clones, about 81% seen once. This sequence originates from an adult with an advanced solid tumor such as melanoma, head and neck, liver or kidney cancer. This material consisted of CD4+ or CD8+ T cells sorted from blood, taken in a trial of the OX40 agonist ivuxolimab. The genes are TRBV1 and TRBJ2-1; whether TRBD1, the table's D call, matches the DNA was not checked. TRBV1 is a pseudogene. The CDR3 DNA is TGCACCAGCAGCCAATCCGGGACAGGGGTGAATGAGCAGTTCTTC. This gives the protein CTSSQSGTGVNEQFF.